Presented here are 4 T cell receptor beta chains from one specimen sequenced in a study of cytomegalovirus exposure and HLA in healthy donors. Primers for the PCR totalled 60 Vbeta and 13 Jbeta. Some clones are missing from TCRdb's copy, which holds only in-frame ones; the method was immunoSEQ multiplex PCR. The table shows 100,000 to 150,000 clones, with 60% to 85% occurring only once. Sequenced input: PBMCs. The source of these receptors is a man younger than 45 in good health and CMV-seronegative.

This chain joins TRBV4-1 and TRBJ1-6, with a weak D call TRBD1 (6 bases). V was clipped by 3 bases and J by 8 bases, with 23 bases between them. The CDR3 contains 18 residues. The germline V gene encodes CDR1 MGHRA and CDR2 YSYEKL. CDR3 sequence: CASSQRIRDIAPHSPLHF. In DNA, the CDR3 is TGCGCCAGCAGCCAGCGGATCCGGGACATAGCACCTCATTCACCCCTCCACTTT.

The chain has TRBV27 and TRBJ1-1, with TRBD1 matching over 7 bases. Germline lookup yields CDR1 MNHEY and CDR2 SMNVEV (reference sequence). The V segment lost 6 bases and the J segment 0 bases; nucleotides outside the gene matches: 7. The CDR3 sequence is 15 residues long. The CDR3 region has the DNA TGTGCCAGCAGCCAACAGGGGATCATGAACACTGAAGCTTTCTTT. Its translation is CASSQQGIMNTEAFF.

This chain joins TRBV19 and TRBJ1-5, with TRBD1 as a possible D gene (5 bases). Germline CDR1 LNHDA, CDR2 SQIVND (reference sequence). The CDR3 has 15 amino acids. V gave up 3 bases and J gave up 1 base, with 10 bases separating them. The CDR3 bases are TGTGCCAGTAGTATTGGGGGGAGGAGCAATCAGCCCCAGCATTTT. Translation gives CASSIGGRSNQPQHF.

The rearrangement links TRBV7-3 to TRBJ2-1, with a tentative D call TRBD1 (7 bases). Trimming pared 5 bases from V and 0 bases from J, leaving 17 bases between. The CDR3 runs to 17 residues. Germline V CDR1 and CDR2: SGHTA, FQGTGA. DNA of the CDR3: TGTGCCAGCAGCCCACTTCCCAGGGGGGCCTCCTACAATGAGCAGTTCTTC. Translation: CASSPLPRGASYNEQFF.